These 22 T cell receptor beta chains share one sample of origin, sequenced in a study of T cell responses to AZD1222 COVID-19 vaccine. This table comes from immunoSEQ multiplex PCR, and its TCRdb copy is limited to in-frame clones, with some not included. The top ten hold approximately 15% of the sample, which has 100,000 or so clones, approximately 91% seen once. Sequenced material: peripheral blood, taken on day 0 of AZD1222 vaccination. The source of these receptors is an adult in good health.

J is TRBJ1-3 and V is TRBV28; 9 bases are a match to TRBD1. After removal of 6 bases from V and 0 bases from J, the junction contained 6 bases not matched to a gene. The CDR3 has 16 amino acids. The germline gives CDR1 MDHEN, CDR2 SYDVKM. The CDR3 is CASSILTGGSGNTIYF. The DNA for the CDR3 is TGTGCCAGCAGCATCCTGACAGGGGGCTCTGGAAACACCATATATTTT.

The V and J genes are TRBV5-6 and TRBJ1-3; D remains ambiguous. Germline values: CDR1 SGHDT, CDR2 YYEEEE. With 0 bases removed from V and 11 bases from J, the gap between germline ends came to 24 bases. The CDR3 spans 17 residues. The CDR3 sequence: CASSLVVAIGAEEAIYF. In DNA, the CDR3 is TGTGCCAGCAGCTTGGTGGTCGCTATAGGTGCGGAGGAGGCCATATATTTT.

This clone was seen just once. The CDR3 region has the DNA TGTGCCAGCTCATCCCGGGACCGCCTCGAGAAGAACACTGAAGCTTTCTTT. Translated, it gives CASSSRDRLEKNTEAFF. The rearrangement links TRBV18 to TRBJ1-1; D is perhaps TRBD1 (5 bases). The V gene lost 5 bases and the J gene lost 1 base, with 20 bases spanning the gap. The germline CDR1 and CDR2 sequences are KGHSH and LQKENI. This CDR3 is built from 17 residues. Based on the CDR3 plus reference TRBV18 and TRBJ1-1, the full variable domain is NAGVMQNPRHLVRRRGQEARLRCSPMKGHSHVYWYRQLPEEGLKFMVYLQKENIIDESGMPKERFSAEFPKEGPSILRIQQVVRGDSAAYFCASSSRDRLEKNTEAFFGQGTRLTVV.

The gene calls are TRBV6-5 and TRBJ2-1, with TRBD1 matching 8 bases. CDR1 and CDR2 (germline): MNHEY, SVGAGI. The CDR3 contains 12 residues. V lost 7 bases and J lost 8; bases outside the gene matches: 4. In DNA form, the CDR3 reads TGTGCCAGCAAGGACAGGGTTGATGAGCAGTTCTTC. Translating gives CASKDRVDEQFF.

The V call is TRBV11-2, the J call TRBJ1-1; a possible D gene is TRBD1 (5 bases). The germline V gene has CDR1 SGHAT and CDR2 FQNNGV. Trimming stripped 5 bases from V and 8 bases from J, with 15 bases between. The CDR3 extends over 13 amino acids. The DNA for the CDR3 is TGTGCCAGCAGCCCCCCGTGGGGGGAAGAAGCTTTCTTT. It specifies CASSPPWGEEAFF. The full variable domain, its missing parts supplied by reference TRBV11-2 and TRBJ1-1, is EAGVAQSPRYKIIEKRQSVAFWCNPISGHATLYWYQQILGQGPKLLIQFQNNGVVDDSQLPKDRFSAERLKGVDSTLKIQPAKLEDSAVYLCASSPPWGEEAFFGQGTRLTVV.

J is TRBJ1-1 and V is TRBV7-9; no reliable D call. V lost 1 base and J lost 1, with 4 bases in between. This CDR3 region has 13 residues. Germline loops: CDR1 SEHNR, CDR2 FQNEAQ (reference sequence). CDR3 residues: CASSLGTNTEAFF. Written as DNA, the CDR3 is TGTGCCAGCAGCTTAGGGACGAACACTGAAGCTTTCTTT.

The V call is TRBV5-4, the J call TRBJ1-1; TRBD1 is a possible D gene (5 bases). Germline V lookup: CDR1 SGHNT, CDR2 YYREEE (reference sequence). Between the trimmed V and J ends, which lost 5 bases and 4 bases, there was a span of 15 bases. CDR3 length: 14 residues. In DNA, the CDR3 is TGTGCCAGCAGTTTAGCCGGGGCTAGCACTGAAGCTTTCTTT. Amino acids: CASSLAGASTEAFF. The full variable domain, with the rest looked up from reference TRBV5-4 and TRBJ1-1, is ETGVTQSPTHLIKTRGQQVTLRCSSQSGHNTVSWYQQALGQGPQFIFQYYREEENGRGNFPPRFSGLQFPNYSSELNVNALELDDSALYLCASSLAGASTEAFFGQGTRLTVV.

This rearrangement joins TRBV6-5 to TRBJ1-2; D perhaps matches TRBD1 (5 bases). The CDR3 contains 14 residues. Deletions cut 5 bases from V and 3 bases from J, with 13 bases between. Germline V gene data show CDR1 as MNHEY and CDR2 as SVGAGI. DNA for the CDR3: TGTGCCAGCAGTCCGCAAGGGACGTACTATGGCTACACCTTC. Translated, it gives CASSPQGTYYGYTF.

This clone was detected once. The chain employs TRBV2 and TRBJ1-2, with unresolved D. V lost 3 bases and J 4 bases, leaving 6 bases between the germline ends. CDR1 SNHLY and CDR2 FYNNEI come from the germline V gene. This CDR3 contains 12 residues. The CDR3 protein is CASSDGSYGYTF. The CDR3, as DNA: TGTGCCAGCAGTGACGGTTCCTATGGCTACACCTTC.

The chain employs TRBV7-2 and TRBJ2-3, with TRBD2 as a possible D gene (7 bases). The CDR3 covers 15 residues. Germline CDR1 SGHTA, CDR2 FQGNSA. V was cut by 0 bases and J by 14 bases, with 21 bases left in between. CDR3: CASSLAEGGLGFPYF. The CDR3, as DNA: TGTGCCAGCAGCTTAGCGGAGGGGGGGCTCGGCTTTCCGTATTTT.

This clone has just one count. The V gene is TRBV14, the J gene TRBJ1-2; TRBD1 aligns across 7 bases. V shed 4 bases, J shed 1 base, and the junction held 6 bases outside the gene matches. The CDR3 is 15 residues long. From germline, CDR1 is SGHDN and CDR2 FVKESK. CDR3 amino acids: CASSPHRGLNYGYTF. The CDR3 nucleotides are TGTGCCAGCAGCCCCCACAGGGGTCTTAACTATGGCTACACCTTC.

The chain uses TRBV6-5 and TRBJ2-1, with 12 bases aligning to TRBD2. J was trimmed by 7 bases and V by 4 bases; bases with no gene match: 5. Germline CDR1 reads MNHEY; CDR2 reads SVGAGI. The CDR3 contains 15 residues. CDR3 nucleotide sequence: TGTGCCAGCAGTTCCCTGACTAGCGGGAGAAATGAGCAGTTCTTC. Translating gives CASSSLTSGRNEQFF.

This rearrangement joins TRBV18 to TRBJ2-6, with unresolved D. Germline lookup yields CDR1 KGHSH and CDR2 LQKENI. The V gene lost 3 bases and the J gene lost 1 base, with 7 bases spanning the gap. The length of the CDR3 is 15 residues. This CDR3 is CASSPGESGANVLTF. The CDR3 nucleotides are TGTGCCAGCTCACCCGGCGAGTCTGGGGCCAACGTCCTGACTTTC.

The genes are TRBV6-5 and TRBJ2-5; weak D call: TRBD2 (6 bases). Germline V gene lookup returns CDR1 MNHEY and CDR2 SVGAGI. The CDR3 has 14 residues. Trimming left V 5 bases short and J 2 bases short, with 12 bases between. The DNA for the CDR3 is TGTGCCAGCAGTCTGGGAGGAACACAAGAGACCCAGTACTTC. Translated: CASSLGGTQETQYF.

The chain is built from TRBV3-1 (or the pseudogene TRBV3-2) and TRBJ2-3; D uncertain. Germline CDR1 LGHDT, CDR2 YNNKEL (reference sequence). V was pared by 2 bases and J by 3 bases, with 6 bases between. The CDR3 is made up of 13 amino acids. The CDR3 DNA follows: TGTGCCAGCAGCCAACCCCCTACAGATACGCAGTATTTT. This encodes CASSQPPTDTQYF.

The rearrangement links TRBV27 to TRBJ2-7; D might be TRBD2 (5 bases). CDR3 length: 14 amino acids. The ends were cut back, 6 bases at V and 4 bases at J, with 16 bases in the middle. Germline V gene lookup returns CDR1 MNHEY and CDR2 SMNVEV (reference sequence). CDR3 residues: CASSRREEIYEQYF. CDR3 nucleotide sequence: TGTGCCAGCAGCAGACGGGAAGAGATATACGAGCAGTACTTC.

The chain combines TRBV3-1 (or the pseudogene TRBV3-2) with TRBJ1-6; D is possibly TRBD1 (6 bases). V lost 3 bases and J 8 bases, leaving 14 bases between the germline ends. The V gene's germline CDR1 is LGHDT and CDR2 YNNKEL (reference sequence). CDR3 length equals 15 residues. As DNA, the CDR3 is TGTGCCAGCAGCCACCGATTACAGGGTGATTCACCCCTCCACTTT. The encoded protein is CASSHRLQGDSPLHF.

The chain has TRBV10-3 and TRBJ1-2; no clear D. Per germline, CDR1 ENHRY and CDR2 SYGVKD. This CDR3 spans 12 amino acids. V was pared by 4 bases and J by 7 bases, with 10 bases between. The CDR3 loop reads CAISVAGFGYTF. The CDR3 DNA reads TGTGCCATCAGTGTAGCGGGGTTTGGCTACACCTTC.

CDR3 DNA sequence: TGTGCCAGTAGTATGGGCCTTCCAACTGGCTACACCTTC. The encoded protein is CASSMGLPTGYTF. The V call is TRBV19, the J call TRBJ1-2; no clear D. Looked up from germline, CDR1 is LNHDA and CDR2 is SQIVND (reference sequence). This CDR3 contains 13 residues. The V end lost 3 bases, the J end lost 7 bases, and 12 bases lay between the germline ends. The whole variable domain, remainder taken from reference TRBV19 and TRBJ1-2, is DGGITQSPKYLFRKEGQNVTLSCEQNLNHDAMYWYRQDPGQGLRLIYYSQIVNDFQKGDIAEGYSVSREKKESFPLTVTSAQKNPTAFYLCASSMGLPTGYTFGSGTRLTVV.

The rearrangement links TRBV19 to TRBJ1-5, with D perhaps TRBD1 (5 bases). Germline loops: CDR1 LNHDA, CDR2 SQIVND (reference sequence). The CDR3 is made up of 15 amino acids. Trimming removed 4 bases at V and 9 bases at J, with 19 bases between. The CDR3 loop is CASSTYFTGEMPQHF. In DNA form, the CDR3 reads TGTGCCAGTAGTACCTACTTTACAGGAGAAATGCCCCAGCATTTT.

The chain has TRBV5-1 and TRBJ2-1; D call uncertain. This CDR3 is 13 amino acids long. Trimming stripped 4 bases from V and 5 bases from J, with 10 bases between. Germline CDR1 SGHRS, CDR2 YFSETQ. DNA of the CDR3: TGCGCCAGCAGCCAAGGACGGGACAATGAGCAGTTCTTC. Residues: CASSQGRDNEQFF.

This clone occurred a few times. The chain links TRBV19 to TRBJ1-4, with D uncertain. Germline CDR1 reads LNHDA; CDR2 reads SQIVND (reference sequence). The CDR3 length is 15 residues. Trimming left V 3 bases short and J 5 bases short, with 13 bases between. The CDR3 DNA is TGTGCCAGTAGTATTACTAATCTAGCAAATGAAAAACTGTTTTTT. It encodes CASSITNLANEKLFF.